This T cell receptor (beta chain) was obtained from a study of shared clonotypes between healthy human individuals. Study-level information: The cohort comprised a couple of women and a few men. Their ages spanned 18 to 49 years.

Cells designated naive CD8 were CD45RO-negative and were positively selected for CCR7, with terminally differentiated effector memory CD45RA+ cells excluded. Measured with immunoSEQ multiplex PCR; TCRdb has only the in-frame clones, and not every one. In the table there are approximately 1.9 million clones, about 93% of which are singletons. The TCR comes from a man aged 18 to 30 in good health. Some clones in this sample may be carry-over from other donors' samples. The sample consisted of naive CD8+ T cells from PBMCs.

The CDR3, as DNA: TGTGCCATCAGCGTCGGACAGTATGGCTACACCTTC. It is translated as CAISVGQYGYTF. The chain has TRBV10-3 and TRBJ1-2, with D perhaps matching TRBD1 (6 bases). This CDR3 contains 12 residues. Trimming cost V 6 bases and J 5 bases, with 10 bases left between them. The germline V gene has CDR1 ENHRY and CDR2 SYGVKD.